The rows below give T cell receptor beta chains drawn from one sample of a study of cytomegalovirus exposure and HLA in healthy donors. Sequencing used immunoSEQ multiplex PCR; TCRdb keeps in-frame clones, though not all of them. The sample contains 75,000 to 90,000 clones, around 70% of which appear only once. The sample taken for sequencing was PBMCs. The receptors stem from a woman aged 40-49 years in good health and CMV-seropositive. Each CDR3 is given with its conserved first and last residue. The order of the fields is D gene, V gene, clone size, J gene, CDR3 protein, CDR3 DNA. The D gene is left open where the match is weak. Not all rows give a size; the values are once, few, many and, for expanded clones, a class.

>.|TRBV7-2|.|TRBJ2-7
CASSLSSREGDEQYF
TGTGCCAGCAGCTTGTCCTCCAGGGAAGGTGACGAGCAGTACTTC
>TRBD1|TRBV19|.|TRBJ1-2
CASSPEGAPWGYGYTF
TGTGCCAGTAGTCCAGAGGGGGCCCCTTGGGGCTATGGCTACACCTTC
>.|TRBV5-1|.|TRBJ2-7
CASSSVYEQYF
TGCGCCAGCAGCTCGGTTTACGAGCAGTACTTC
>TRBD1|TRBV5-8|few|TRBJ1-2
CASSGSGTGGGYGYTF
TGTGCCAGCAGCGGGTCCGGGACAGGGGGCGGCTATGGCTACACCTTC
>TRBD2|TRBV28|.|TRBJ2-2
CASSFSGLAGATGELFF
TGTGCCAGCAGTTTCTCCGGACTAGCGGGGGCGACCGGGGAGCTGTTTTTT
>.|TRBV5-4|.|TRBJ2-2
CASSFYRGGDTGELFF
TGTGCCAGCAGTTTCTACAGGGGGGGCGACACCGGGGAGCTGTTTTTT
>.|TRBV9|.|TRBJ1-4
CASSGDQEATNEKLFF
TGTGCCAGCAGCGGCGACCAAGAGGCAACTAATGAAAAACTGTTTTTT
>.|TRBV2|.|TRBJ1-4
CASRPDNLNEKLFF
TGTGCCAGCAGGCCAGACAACTTGAATGAAAAACTGTTTTTT
>TRBD2|TRBV10-1|.|TRBJ2-7
CASRPLSRRAGMNYEQYF
TGCGCCAGCAGACCCCTCTCTCGGCGAGCGGGGATGAACTACGAGCAGTACTTC
>.|TRBV7-6|.|TRBJ1-1
CASSLGQFFTEAFF
TGTGCCAGCAGCTTGGGGCAATTCTTTACTGAAGCTTTCTTT
>.|TRBV30|.|TRBJ1-3
CAWSTDSPSGNTIYF
TGTGCCTGGAGTACGGACAGCCCCTCTGGAAACACCATATATTTT
>TRBD1|TRBV14|.|TRBJ2-1
CASSPIDRGREQFF
TGTGCCAGCAGCCCTATCGACAGGGGTAGGGAGCAGTTCTTC
>TRBD2|TRBV7-9|.|TRBJ2-7
CASQGRGGLEQYF
TGTGCCAGCCAGGGGCGGGGGGGCCTCGAGCAGTACTTC
>.|TRBV5-1|few|TRBJ1-2
CASSLAGSYTF
TGCGCCAGCAGCTTGGCCGGGAGCTACACCTTC
>TRBD1|TRBV7-9|few|TRBJ2-7
CASSRTGGTYEQYF
TGTGCCAGCAGCCGTACAGGGGGCACCTACGAGCAGTACTTC
>.|TRBV5-1|.|TRBJ1-2
CASSLEGQYGYTF
TGCGCCAGCAGCTTGGAAGGACAGTATGGCTACACCTTC
>.|TRBV9|.|TRBJ2-2
CASSVGGPDVNTGELFF
TGTGCCAGCAGCGTAGGGGGGCCAGATGTTAACACCGGGGAGCTGTTTTTT